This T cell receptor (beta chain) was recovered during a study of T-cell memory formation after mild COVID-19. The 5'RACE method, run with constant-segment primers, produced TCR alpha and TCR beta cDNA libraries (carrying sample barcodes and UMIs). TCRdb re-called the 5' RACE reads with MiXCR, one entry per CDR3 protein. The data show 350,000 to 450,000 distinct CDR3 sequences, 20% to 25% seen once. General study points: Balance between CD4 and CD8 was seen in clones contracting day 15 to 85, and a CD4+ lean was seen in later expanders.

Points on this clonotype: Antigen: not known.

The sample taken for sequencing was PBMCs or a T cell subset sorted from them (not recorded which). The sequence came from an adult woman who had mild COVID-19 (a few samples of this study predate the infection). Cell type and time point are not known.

CDR3 nucleotides: TGTGCCACGGCGGGAGTCAATCAGCCCCAGCATTTT. Translation: CATAGVNQPQHF. The chain has TRBV24-1 and TRBJ1-5; D is unclear. CDR1 is KGHDR, CDR2 SFDVKD, per germline. CDR3 length: 12 amino acids. V was pared by 10 bases and J by 3 bases, with 9 bases between.